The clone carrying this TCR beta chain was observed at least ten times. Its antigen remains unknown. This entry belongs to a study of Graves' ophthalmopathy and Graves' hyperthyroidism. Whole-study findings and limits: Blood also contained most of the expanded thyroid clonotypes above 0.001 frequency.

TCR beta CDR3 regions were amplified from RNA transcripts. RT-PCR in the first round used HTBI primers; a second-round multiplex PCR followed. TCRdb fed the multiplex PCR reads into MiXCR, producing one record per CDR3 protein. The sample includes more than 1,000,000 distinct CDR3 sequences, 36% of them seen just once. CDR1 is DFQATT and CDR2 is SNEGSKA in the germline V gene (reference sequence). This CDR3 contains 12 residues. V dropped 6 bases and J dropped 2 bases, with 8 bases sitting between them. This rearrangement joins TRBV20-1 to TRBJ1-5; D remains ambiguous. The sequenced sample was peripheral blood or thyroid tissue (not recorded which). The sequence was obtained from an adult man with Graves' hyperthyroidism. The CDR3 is CSAGKRNQPQHF. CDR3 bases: TGCAGTGCAGGGAAGCGCAATCAGCCCCAGCATTTT.